These 17 T cell receptor beta chains were sequenced from one sample in a study of T cells in Graves' hyperthyroidism and ophthalmopathy. From RNA transcripts, TCR beta CDR3 regions were amplified. HTBI primers were used for first-round RT-PCR of the TCR CDR3. TCRdb reprocessed the multiplex PCR reads via MiXCR and lists one record per CDR3 protein. The sample holds some 690,000 distinct CDR3 sequences, 17% seen once. Sequenced input: blood. The receptors were sampled from a man in his fifties with Graves' hyperthyroidism.

V gene TRBV7-3 combines with J gene TRBJ2-7, with D perhaps TRBD2 (5 bases). The CDR3 runs 14 residues. V was pared by 1 base and J by 6 bases, with 13 bases between. The germline gives CDR1 SGHTA, CDR2 FQGTGA. As DNA, the CDR3 is TGTGCCAGCAGCTTAAATGGAGGCCCTACCGAGCAGTACTTC. This encodes CASSLNGGPTEQYF. Complete variable domain (other parts from reference TRBV7-3 and TRBJ2-7): GAGVSQTPSNKVTEKGKYVELRCDPISGHTALYWYRQSLGQGPEFLIYFQGTGAADDSGLPNDRFFAVRPEGSVSTLKIQRTERGDSAVYLCASSLNGGPTEQYFGPGTRLTVT.

This chain uses TRBV9 with TRBJ2-5; D not certain. Deletions cut 0 bases from V and 0 bases from J, with 6 bases between. The CDR3 sequence is 14 residues long. Per the germline V gene, CDR1 is SGDLS and CDR2 is YYNGEE. The CDR3 spells CASSVAVYQETQYF. Here the CDR3 DNA reads TGTGCCAGCAGCGTAGCGGTCTACCAAGAGACCCAGTACTTC.

The chain couples TRBV25-1 to TRBJ2-7, with D unclear. Trimming pared 3 bases from V and 2 bases from J, leaving 14 bases between. CDR1 MGHDK and CDR2 SYGVNS come from the germline V gene. The CDR3 has 15 residues. This CDR3 reads CASSEPRRIPYEQYF. As DNA, the CDR3 is TGTGCCAGCAGTGAGCCTAGGCGAATCCCCTACGAGCAGTACTTC.

This clonotype occurred many times. The chain links TRBV28 to TRBJ2-7; no clear D gene. CDR1 and CDR2 from the germline V gene are MDHEN and SYDVKM. The CDR3 extends over 16 amino acids. V lost 4 bases and J 0 bases, leaving 16 bases between the germline ends. Here the CDR3 reads CASSSPRALYSYEQYF. CDR3 in DNA: TGTGCCAGCAGTTCCCCACGGGCATTGTACTCCTACGAGCAGTACTTC.

This clonotype showed up just a few times. J is TRBJ1-2 and V is TRBV29-1; D unclear. The V gene lost 7 bases and the J gene lost 0 bases, with 12 bases spanning the gap. Germline V gene data show CDR1 as SQVTM and CDR2 as ANQGSEA. CDR3 length: 13 amino acids. The CDR3 sequence is CSAGRESNYGYTF. CDR3 nucleotide sequence: TGCAGCGCTGGACGGGAATCTAACTATGGCTACACCTTC. Full variable domain (outside the CDR3, taken from reference TRBV29-1 and TRBJ1-2): SAVISQKPSRDICQRGTSLTIQCQVDSQVTMMFWYRQQPGQSLTLIATANQGSEATYESGFVIDKFPISRPNLTFSTLTVSNMSPEDSSIYLCSAGRESNYGYTFGSGTRLTVV.

This clonotype was seen ten or more times. This sequence joins TRBV12-3 or TRBV12-4 and TRBJ1-5; 7 bases match TRBD1. This CDR3 spans 13 amino acids. The V and J ends lost 6 bases and 3 bases, in that order; junction bases with no gene match: 2. The CDR3 sequence is CASRTGVNQPQHF. CDR3 bases: TGTGCCAGCAGAACAGGGGTCAATCAGCCCCAGCATTTT.

The V call is TRBV9, the J call TRBJ1-3; the match to TRBD1 covers 9 bases. V lost 5 bases to trimming and J lost 0 bases; unmatched junction nucleotides: 12. The germline CDR1 and CDR2 sequences are SGDLS and YYNGEE. The CDR3 covers 18 residues. This chain's CDR3 is CASSLGGSTGGSGNTIYF. CDR3 in DNA: TGTGCCAGCAGTTTAGGGGGTTCGACAGGGGGCTCTGGAAACACCATATATTTT.

This clonotype was detected many times. The rearrangement joins TRBV28 to TRBJ2-7; D might be TRBD1 (6 bases). The V gene's germline CDR1 is MDHEN and CDR2 SYDVKM. Trimming took 6 bases from V and 0 from J, leaving 21 bases between them. This CDR3 has 17 residues. The CDR3 spells CASRSPGQGPASYEQYF. The CDR3, as DNA: TGTGCCAGCAGGTCTCCGGGGCAGGGGCCTGCCTCCTACGAGCAGTACTTC.

This clonotype has ten or more counts. The chain uses TRBV7-8 and TRBJ1-4; D uncertain. Trimming removed 11 bases at V and 5 bases at J, with 18 bases between. The CDR3 totals 14 residues. The germline V gene has CDR1 SGHVS and CDR2 FQNEAQ. CDR3 region: CACGGRERNEKLFF. The CDR3 bases are TGTGCCTGCGGCGGGAGGGAGAGAAATGAAAAACTGTTTTTT.

A single count supports this clonotype. The rearrangement uses TRBV18 and TRBJ2-2, with D hard to call. From germline, CDR1 is KGHSH and CDR2 LQKENI. This CDR3 spans 15 amino acids. V was cut by 0 bases and J by 2 bases, with 7 bases left in between. CDR3 DNA sequence: TGTGCCAGCTCACCACCCGCGTCCAACACCGGGGAGCTGTTTTTT. It is translated as CASSPPASNTGELFF.

A note on this clonotype: At one end, the junction sequence differs from germline, possibly due to a read error. The rearrangement links TRBV28 to TRBJ1-5; no clear D. This CDR3 comprises 12 residues. The germline CDR1 and CDR2 sequences are MDHEN and SYDVKM. This CDR3 reads CASSTPQRFGYF. As DNA, the CDR3 is TGTGCCAGCAGTACCCCCCAGCGATTCGGGTATTTT.

The rearrangement joins TRBV20-1 to TRBJ2-2; tentatively, D is TRBD1 (5 bases). Trimming cost V 3 bases and J 7 bases, with 9 bases left between them. The CDR3 sequence is 12 residues long. Germline V gene lookup returns CDR1 DFQATT and CDR2 SNEGSKA (reference sequence). The CDR3 reads CSASPGNGELFF. In DNA, the CDR3 is TGCAGTGCTAGTCCAGGGAACGGGGAGCTGTTTTTT.

Ten or more counts support this clonotype. The chain employs TRBV18 and TRBJ2-1; D uncertain. Germline V gene lookup returns CDR1 KGHSH and CDR2 LQKENI. This CDR3 spans 14 amino acids. The germline V and J ends were trimmed by 0 bases and 7 bases, with 10 bases remaining between them. CDR3 coding DNA: TGTGCCAGCTCACCACCGGGCAGGCGGAATGAGCAGTTCTTC. This gives the protein CASSPPGRRNEQFF.

The chain carries TRBV4-3 and TRBJ2-1, with 11 bases matching TRBD1. There are 18 residues in the CDR3. J was trimmed by 3 bases and V by 2 bases; bases with no gene match: 9. Per the germline V gene, CDR1 is LGHNA and CDR2 is YSLEER. The CDR3 DNA sequence: TGCGCCAGCAGCCAATCCATACCCGGGACAGGGGGCTACAATGAGCAGTTCTTC. It specifies CASSQSIPGTGGYNEQFF.

This clonotype has a count of ten or more. The chain has TRBV6-1 and TRBJ2-1; 7 nucleotides agree with TRBD2. The V segment lost 3 bases and the J segment 6 bases; nucleotides outside the gene matches: 8. Germline V CDR1 and CDR2: MNHNS, SASEGT. This CDR3 has 15 residues. CDR3: CASSDREAPINEQFF. DNA for the CDR3: TGTGCCAGCAGTGATCGGGAGGCTCCAATCAATGAGCAGTTCTTC.

This clonotype has a count of ten or more. The chain joins TRBV19 to TRBJ1-2; no clear D. Germline-derived CDR1 and CDR2 are LNHDA and SQIVND (reference sequence). Trimming pared 7 bases from V and 0 bases from J, leaving 18 bases between. This CDR3 contains 16 residues. CDR3 DNA sequence: TGTGCCAGTAACGTAGAATGGCAGGAATCTAACTATGGCTACACCTTC. Translating gives CASNVEWQESNYGYTF.

This clonotype was detected only a few times. The chain couples TRBV20-1 to TRBJ2-1, with 15 bases matching TRBD2. Trimming cost V 5 bases and J 6 bases; bases outside gene matches: 2. Germline assignment: CDR1 DFQATT and CDR2 SNEGSKA (reference sequence). The CDR3 is made up of 14 amino acids. CDR3 DNA: TGCAGTGCTGGACTAGCGGGAGGGGGCAATGAGCAGTTCTTC. Amino acid sequence: CSAGLAGGGNEQFF.